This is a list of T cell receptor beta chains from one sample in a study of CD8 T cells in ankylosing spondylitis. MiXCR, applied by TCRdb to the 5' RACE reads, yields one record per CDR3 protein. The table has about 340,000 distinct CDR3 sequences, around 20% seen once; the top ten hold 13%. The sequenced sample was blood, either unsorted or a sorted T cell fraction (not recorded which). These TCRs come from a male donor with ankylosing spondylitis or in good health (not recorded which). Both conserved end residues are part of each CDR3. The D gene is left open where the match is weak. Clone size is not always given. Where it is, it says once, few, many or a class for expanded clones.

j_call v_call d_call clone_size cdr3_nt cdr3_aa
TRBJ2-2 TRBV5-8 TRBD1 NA TGTGCCAGCAGCTCGGGACAGGGGTATGGCGGGGAGCTGTTTTTT CASSSGQGYGGELFF
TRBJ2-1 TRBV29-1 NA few TGCAGCGTTGAAGATCCGGGCTTTGCCAATGAGCAGTTCTTC CSVEDPGFANEQFF
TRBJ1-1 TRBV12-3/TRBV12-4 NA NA TGTGCCAGCATATCGGGGAGACTGAACACTGAAGCTTTCTTT CASISGRLNTEAFF
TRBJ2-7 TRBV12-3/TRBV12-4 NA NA TGTGCCAGCAGTTTAGGGCCCCAGCGGACGAGCTCCTACGAGCAGTACTTC CASSLGPQRTSSYEQYF
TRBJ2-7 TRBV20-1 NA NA TGCAGTGCTCAAGGCCCGGGTGGAATCCCCTACGAGCAGTACTTC CSAQGPGGIPYEQYF
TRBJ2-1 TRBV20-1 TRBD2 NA TGCAGTGCTAGAGTCCAGCGGGGGATGAATGAGCAGTTCTTC CSARVQRGMNEQFF
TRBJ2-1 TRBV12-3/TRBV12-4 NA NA TGTGCCAGCAGTTTTGTGTTGGGGCGGGGTGAGCAGTTCTTC CASSFVLGRGEQFF
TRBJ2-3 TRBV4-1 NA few TGCGCCAGCAGCCTAGTAGCCGCAGATACGCAGTATTTT CASSLVAADTQYF
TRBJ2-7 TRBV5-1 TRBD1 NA TGCGCCAGCAGCTTGGGTCAGGGGGTGAACGAGCAGTACTTC CASSLGQGVNEQYF
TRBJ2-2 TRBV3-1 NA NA TGTGCCAGCAGCCAAGGTGTTTACATTGCTAACACCGGGGAGCTGTTTTTT CASSQGVYIANTGELFF
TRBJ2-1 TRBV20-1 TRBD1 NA TGCAGTGCTAGGGGCCAGGGGGCGCCGGATGAGCAGTTCTTC CSARGQGAPDEQFF
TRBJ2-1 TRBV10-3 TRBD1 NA TGTGCCATCAGTGGTGCGGAGGACAGGTCCTACAATGAGCAGTTCTTC CAISGAEDRSYNEQFF
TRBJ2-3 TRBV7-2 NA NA TGTGCCAGCAGTCACGAACAGGAGACAGATACGCAGTATTTT CASSHEQETDTQYF
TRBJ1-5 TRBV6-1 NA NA TGTGCCAGCAGATCAGGACACCCTGATCAGCCCCAGCATTTT CASRSGHPDQPQHF
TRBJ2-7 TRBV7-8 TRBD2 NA TGTGCCAGCAGCTTAGCCGGGACTACCTCCTACGAGCAGTACTTC CASSLAGTTSYEQYF
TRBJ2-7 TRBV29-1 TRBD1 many TGCAGCGTTGAGGGGGACAGCTCCTACGAGCAGTACTTC CSVEGDSSYEQYF
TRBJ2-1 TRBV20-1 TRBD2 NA TGCAATGCAGCACTAGCGGAGGCCTACAATGAGCAGTTCTTC CNAALAEAYNEQFF
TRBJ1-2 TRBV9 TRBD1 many TGTGCCAGCAGCGTAGGTCGTCAGGGGGCATGGGGCTACACCTTC CASSVGRQGAWGYTF
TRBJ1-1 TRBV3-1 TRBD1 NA TGTGCCAGCAGCCTACGGGACAGGAACGACCTGAACACTGAAGCTTTCTTT CASSLRDRNDLNTEAFF
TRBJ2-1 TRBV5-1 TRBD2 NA TGCGCCAGCAGCCGCGAGACTAGCATCGATGAGCAGTTCTTC CASSRETSIDEQFF
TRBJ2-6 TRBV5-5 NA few TGTGCCAGCAGCTTGGAAGGCCTTCTCTCTGGGGCCAACGTCCTGACTTTC CASSLEGLLSGANVLTF
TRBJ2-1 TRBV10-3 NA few TGTGCCATCGGGGCAGGCACCTACAATGAGCAGTTCTTC CAIGAGTYNEQFF
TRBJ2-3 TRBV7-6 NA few TGTGCCAGCAGCCCGTCAGTGGGAGATACGCAGTATTTT CASSPSVGDTQYF
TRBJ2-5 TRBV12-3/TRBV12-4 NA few TGTGCCATAGGGGTTTTGGAGACCCAGTACTTC CAIGVLETQYF
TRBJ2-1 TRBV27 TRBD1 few TGTGCCAGCAGTATCGGGACAGCTGGCAATGAGCAGTTCTTC CASSIGTAGNEQFF
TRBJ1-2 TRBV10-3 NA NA TGTGCCATCAGTGACGTGCCAGGGGCGAATGGCTACACCTTC CAISDVPGANGYTF
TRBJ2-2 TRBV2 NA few TGTGCCACTGTGGGGATGTTCAACACCGGGGAGCTGTTTTTT CATVGMFNTGELFF
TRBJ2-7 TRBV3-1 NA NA TGTGCCAGCAGCCACTCTGTAGGGGCCAAACGGGTTGGCGAGCAGTACTTC CASSHSVGAKRVGEQYF
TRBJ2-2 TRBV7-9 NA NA TGTGCCAGCAGCTACCTCGGCGGGGAGCTGTTTTTT CASSYLGGELFF
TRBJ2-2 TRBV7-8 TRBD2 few TGTGCCAGCAGCGCGGGACTAGCGGGGGGGCCGAACACCGGGGAGCTGTTTTTT CASSAGLAGGPNTGELFF
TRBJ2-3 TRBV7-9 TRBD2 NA TGTGCCAGCAGACCGGGACTAGGGTACAGCACAGATACGCAGTATTTT CASRPGLGYSTDTQYF
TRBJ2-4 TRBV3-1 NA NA TGTGCCAGCAGCCAAGATCCGGGGGGCCTAAACATTCAGTACTTC CASSQDPGGLNIQYF
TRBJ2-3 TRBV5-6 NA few TGTGCCAGCAGCTTGTCAGGAAAAATTACGCAGTATTTT CASSLSGKITQYF
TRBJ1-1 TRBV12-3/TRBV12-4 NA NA TGTGCCAGCAGTCAAAGTGCCGAGACCGTGCCTTTCTTT CASSQSAETVPFF
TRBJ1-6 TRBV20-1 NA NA TGCAGTGCTCTCGATATTTGGGGACACCACTTT CSALDIWGHHF
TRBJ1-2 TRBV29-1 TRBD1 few TGCAGCGTTGTTACAGGGGGCCTGCACACCTTC CSVVTGGLHTF
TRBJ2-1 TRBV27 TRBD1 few TGTGCCAGCAGCGACTCTGGGACAGGGACCAATGAGCAGTTCTTC CASSDSGTGTNEQFF
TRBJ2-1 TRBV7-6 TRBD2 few TGTGCCAGCAGCCCAGGGACTAGCGGGGGGAGCTCCTACAATGAGCAGTTCTTC CASSPGTSGGSSYNEQFF
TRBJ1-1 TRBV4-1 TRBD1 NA TGCGCCAGCAGGCCCACAGGGGGCACTGAAGCTTTCTTT CASRPTGGTEAFF
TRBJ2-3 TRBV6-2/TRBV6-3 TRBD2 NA TGTGCCAGCAGTTACTCGAGCGGGGTCACAGATACGCAGTATTTT CASSYSSGVTDTQYF
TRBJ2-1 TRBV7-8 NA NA TGTGCGTTAAGAAGGAGCTCCTACAATGAGCAGTTCTTC CALRRSSYNEQFF
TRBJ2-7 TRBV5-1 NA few TGCGCCAGCAGCTACTCTTGGGCAGGGTCCTACGAGCAGTACTTC CASSYSWAGSYEQYF
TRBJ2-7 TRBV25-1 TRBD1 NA TGTGCCAGCAGTGAAGGGACAGGTACCTACGAGCAGTACTTC CASSEGTGTYEQYF
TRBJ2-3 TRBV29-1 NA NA TGCAGCGTTGTACAGGGCACAGATACGCAGTATTTT CSVVQGTDTQYF
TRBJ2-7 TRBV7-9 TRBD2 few TGTGCCAGCAGCTTTGTTGGCGGGGGAACACCCTACGAGCAGTACTTC CASSFVGGGTPYEQYF
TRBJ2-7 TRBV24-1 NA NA TGTGCCACCAGTGATACCAAGGAGGGGACATTC CATSDTKEGTF
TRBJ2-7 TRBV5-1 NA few TGCGCCAGCAGCTTGGGGGGGCAACGCGAGCAGTACTTC CASSLGGQREQYF
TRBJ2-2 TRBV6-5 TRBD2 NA TGTGCCAGCAGTACACTCGGGGCCGGGGGGGGCACCGGGGAGCTGTTTTTT CASSTLGAGGGTGELFF
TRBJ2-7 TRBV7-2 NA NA TGTGCCAGCAGCTTAGTTGAGCGAACTGAGCAGTACTTC CASSLVERTEQYF
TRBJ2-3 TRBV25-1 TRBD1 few TGTGCCAGCAGTGAAATACTGACAGGGACGGGAGATACGCAGTATTTT CASSEILTGTGDTQYF
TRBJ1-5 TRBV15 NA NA TGTGCCACCAATGTTCGGGGCAATCAGCCCCAGCATTTT CATNVRGNQPQHF
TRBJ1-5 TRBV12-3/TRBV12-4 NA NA TGTGCCAGCAGTTTTGCCAGGGGTGTCAATCAGCCCCAGCATTTT CASSFARGVNQPQHF
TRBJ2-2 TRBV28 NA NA TGTGCCAGCAGTTTATCTTTAGCGGATCCCACCGGGGAGCTGTTTTTT CASSLSLADPTGELFF
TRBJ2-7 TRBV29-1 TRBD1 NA TGCAGCGTTGAAGGACAGGGGGGGGACTACGAGCAGTACTTC CSVEGQGGDYEQYF
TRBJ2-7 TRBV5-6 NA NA TGTGCCAGCAGCTTCTCCTTTGGGGTCTACGAGCAGTACTTC CASSFSFGVYEQYF
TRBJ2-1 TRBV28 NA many TGTGCCAGCAGTTTAACGTTGGGTAATGAGCAGTTCTTC CASSLTLGNEQFF
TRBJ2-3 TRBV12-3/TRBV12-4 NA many TGTGCCAGCAGTTTAGCGGGAGCAGATACGCAGTATTTT CASSLAGADTQYF